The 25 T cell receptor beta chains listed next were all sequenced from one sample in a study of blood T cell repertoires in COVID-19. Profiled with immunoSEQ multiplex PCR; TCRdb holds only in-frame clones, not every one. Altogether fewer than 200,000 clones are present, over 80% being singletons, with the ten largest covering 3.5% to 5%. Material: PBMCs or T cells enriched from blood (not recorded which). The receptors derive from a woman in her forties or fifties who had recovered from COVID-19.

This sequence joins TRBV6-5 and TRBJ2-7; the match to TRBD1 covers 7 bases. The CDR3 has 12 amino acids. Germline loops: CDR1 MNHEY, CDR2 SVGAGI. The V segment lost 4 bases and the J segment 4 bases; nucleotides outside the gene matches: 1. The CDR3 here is CASSSTGYEQYV. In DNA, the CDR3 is TGTGCCAGCAGTTCGACAGGGTACGAGCAGTACGTC.

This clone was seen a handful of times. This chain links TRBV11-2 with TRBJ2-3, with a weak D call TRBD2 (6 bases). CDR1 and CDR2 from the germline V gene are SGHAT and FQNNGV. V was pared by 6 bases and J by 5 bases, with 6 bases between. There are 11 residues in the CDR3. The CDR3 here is CASRGGDTQYF. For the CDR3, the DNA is TGTGCCAGCAGGGGGGGAGATACGCAGTATTTT. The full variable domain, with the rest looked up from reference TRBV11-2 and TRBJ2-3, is EAGVAQSPRYKIIEKRQSVAFWCNPISGHATLYWYQQILGQGPKLLIQFQNNGVVDDSQLPKDRFSAERLKGVDSTLKIQPAKLEDSAVYLCASRGGDTQYFGPGTRLTVL.

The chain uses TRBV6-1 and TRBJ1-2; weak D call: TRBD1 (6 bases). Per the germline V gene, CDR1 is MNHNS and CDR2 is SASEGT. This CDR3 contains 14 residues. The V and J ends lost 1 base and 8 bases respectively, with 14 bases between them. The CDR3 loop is CASSEVPGVGGYTF. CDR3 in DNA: TGTGCCAGCAGTGAAGTTCCAGGGGTCGGCGGCTACACCTTC.

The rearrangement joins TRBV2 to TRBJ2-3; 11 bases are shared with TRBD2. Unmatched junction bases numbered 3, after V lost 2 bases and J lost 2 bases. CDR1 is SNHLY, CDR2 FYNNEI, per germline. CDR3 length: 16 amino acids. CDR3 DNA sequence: TGTGCCAGCAGTGAATCTAGCGGGAGGCTCACAGATACGCAGTATTTT. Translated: CASSESSGRLTDTQYF.

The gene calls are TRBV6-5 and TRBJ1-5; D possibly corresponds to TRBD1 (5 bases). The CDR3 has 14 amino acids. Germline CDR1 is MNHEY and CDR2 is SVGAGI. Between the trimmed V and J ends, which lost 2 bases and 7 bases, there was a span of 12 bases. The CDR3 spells CASSYGAGGQPQHF. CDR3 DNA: TGTGCCAGCAGTTACGGGGCGGGGGGACAGCCCCAGCATTTT.

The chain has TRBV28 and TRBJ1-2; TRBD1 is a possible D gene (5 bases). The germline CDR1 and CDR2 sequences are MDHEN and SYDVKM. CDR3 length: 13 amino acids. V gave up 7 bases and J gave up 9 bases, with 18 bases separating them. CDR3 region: CASIPQGGASYTF. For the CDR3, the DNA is TGTGCCAGCATTCCCCAGGGCGGGGCTAGCTACACCTTC.

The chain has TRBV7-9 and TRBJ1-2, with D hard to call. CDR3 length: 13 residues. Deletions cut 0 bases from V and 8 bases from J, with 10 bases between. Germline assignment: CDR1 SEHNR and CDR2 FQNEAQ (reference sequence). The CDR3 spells CASSLAVTLGYTF. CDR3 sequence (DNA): TGTGCCAGCAGCTTAGCAGTGACTCTCGGCTACACCTTC.

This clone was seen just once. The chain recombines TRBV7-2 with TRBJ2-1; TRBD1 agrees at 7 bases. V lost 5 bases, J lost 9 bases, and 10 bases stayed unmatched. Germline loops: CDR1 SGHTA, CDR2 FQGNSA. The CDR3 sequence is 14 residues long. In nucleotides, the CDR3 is TGTGCCAGCAGCCCCCGACCCGGGACAGTTGAGCAGTTCTTC. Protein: CASSPRPGTVEQFF. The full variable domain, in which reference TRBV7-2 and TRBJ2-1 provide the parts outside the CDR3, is GAGVSQSPSNKVTEKGKDVELRCDPISGHTALYWYRQSLGQGLEFLIYFQGNSAPDKSGLPSDRFSAERTGGSVSTLTIQRTQQEDSAVYLCASSPRPGTVEQFFGPGTRLTVL.

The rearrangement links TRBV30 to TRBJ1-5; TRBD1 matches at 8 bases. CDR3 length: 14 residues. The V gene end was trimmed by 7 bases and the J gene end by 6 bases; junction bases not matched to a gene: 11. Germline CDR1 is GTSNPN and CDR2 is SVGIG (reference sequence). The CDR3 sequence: CAFRTTGGGQPQHF. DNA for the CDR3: TGTGCCTTCCGTACCACAGGGGGGGGTCAGCCCCAGCATTTT.

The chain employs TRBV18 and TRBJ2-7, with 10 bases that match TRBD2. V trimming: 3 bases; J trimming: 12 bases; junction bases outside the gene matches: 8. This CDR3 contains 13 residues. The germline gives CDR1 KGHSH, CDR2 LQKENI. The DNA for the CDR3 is TGTGCCAGCTCACCCTCGAGCGGGAGGGAACGGTACGTC. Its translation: CASSPSSGRERYV.

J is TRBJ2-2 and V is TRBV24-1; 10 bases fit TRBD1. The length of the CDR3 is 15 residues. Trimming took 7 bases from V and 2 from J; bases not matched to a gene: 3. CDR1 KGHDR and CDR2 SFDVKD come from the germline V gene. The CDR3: CATRPTGGNTGELFF. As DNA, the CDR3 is TGTGCCACCAGGCCGACAGGGGGCAACACCGGGGAGCTGTTTTTT.

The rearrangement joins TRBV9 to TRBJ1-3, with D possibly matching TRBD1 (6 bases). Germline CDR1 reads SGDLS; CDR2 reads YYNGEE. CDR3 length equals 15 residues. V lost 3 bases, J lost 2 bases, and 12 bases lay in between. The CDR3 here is CASSAPQGAGNTIYF. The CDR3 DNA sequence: TGTGCCAGCAGCGCCCCACAGGGCGCTGGAAACACCATATATTTT. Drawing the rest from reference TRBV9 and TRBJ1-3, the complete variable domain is DSGVTQTPKHLITATGQRVTLRCSPRSGDLSVYWYQQSLDQGLQFLIQYYNGEERAKGNILERFSAQQFPDLHSELNLSSLELGDSALYFCASSAPQGAGNTIYFGEGSWLTVV.

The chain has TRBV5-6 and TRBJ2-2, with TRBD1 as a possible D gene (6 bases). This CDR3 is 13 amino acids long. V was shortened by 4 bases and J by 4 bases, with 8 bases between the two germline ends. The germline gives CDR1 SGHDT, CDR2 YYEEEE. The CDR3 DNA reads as TGTGCCAGCAGCCCCAGGGGCACCGGGGAGCTGTTTTTT. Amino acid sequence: CASSPRGTGELFF. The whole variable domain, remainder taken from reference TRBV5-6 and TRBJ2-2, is DAGVTQSPTHLIKTRGQQVTLRCSPKSGHDTVSWYQQALGQGPQFIFQYYEEEERQRGNFPDRFSGHQFPNYSSELNVNALLLGDSALYLCASSPRGTGELFFGEGSRLTVL.

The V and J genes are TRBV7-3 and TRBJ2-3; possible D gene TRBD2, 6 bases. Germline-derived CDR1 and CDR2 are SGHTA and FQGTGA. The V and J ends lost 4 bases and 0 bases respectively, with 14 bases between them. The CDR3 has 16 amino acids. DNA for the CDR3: TGTGCCAGCAGCTCCTATGCGGGGACGAGCACAGATACGCAGTATTTT. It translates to CASSSYAGTSTDTQYF.

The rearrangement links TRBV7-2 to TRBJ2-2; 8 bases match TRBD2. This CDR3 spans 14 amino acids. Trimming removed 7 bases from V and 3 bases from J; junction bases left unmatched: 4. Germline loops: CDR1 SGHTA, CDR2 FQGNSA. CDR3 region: CASKFGGDTGELFF. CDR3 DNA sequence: TGTGCCAGCAAATTCGGGGGGGACACCGGGGAGCTGTTTTTT.

Here the CDR3 DNA reads TGCGCCAGCAGTGAGCGGGGACAGATCTCTGGAAACACCATATATTTT. Encoded protein: CASSERGQISGNTIYF. The rearrangement uses TRBV10-1 and TRBJ1-3, with 7 positions matching TRBD1. The CDR3 extends over 16 amino acids. The V gene's germline CDR1 is WNHNN and CDR2 SYGVQD (reference sequence). The trim removed 2 bases at V and 0 bases at J, leaving 4 bases unmatched.

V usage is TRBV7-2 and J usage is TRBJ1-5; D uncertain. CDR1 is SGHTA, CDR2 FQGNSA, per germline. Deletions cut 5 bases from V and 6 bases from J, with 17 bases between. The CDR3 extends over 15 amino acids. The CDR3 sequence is CASSPNHRSGQPQHF. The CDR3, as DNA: TGTGCCAGCAGCCCGAATCACCGCTCGGGTCAGCCCCAGCATTTT.

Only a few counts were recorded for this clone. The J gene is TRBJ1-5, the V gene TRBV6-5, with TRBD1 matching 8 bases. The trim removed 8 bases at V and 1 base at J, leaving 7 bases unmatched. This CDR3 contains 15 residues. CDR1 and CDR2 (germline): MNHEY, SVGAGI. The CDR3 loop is CASARQGTSNQPQHF. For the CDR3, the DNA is TGTGCCAGCGCCCGACAGGGGACCAGCAATCAGCCCCAGCATTTT.

DNA for the CDR3: TGTGCCAGCTCACCACAGGGGGAATCTAACTATGGCTACACCTTC. It is translated as CASSPQGESNYGYTF. This sequence joins TRBV18 and TRBJ1-2; D might be TRBD1 (6 bases). Germline loops: CDR1 KGHSH, CDR2 LQKENI. V dropped 1 base and J dropped 0 bases, with 9 bases sitting between them. The CDR3 spans 15 residues.

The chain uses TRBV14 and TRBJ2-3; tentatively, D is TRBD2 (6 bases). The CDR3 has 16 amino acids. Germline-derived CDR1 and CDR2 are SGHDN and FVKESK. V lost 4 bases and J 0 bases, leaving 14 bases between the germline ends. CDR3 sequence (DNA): TGTGCCAGCAGCCGGGGGACTGCGACTAGCACAGATACGCAGTATTTT. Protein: CASSRGTATSTDTQYF.

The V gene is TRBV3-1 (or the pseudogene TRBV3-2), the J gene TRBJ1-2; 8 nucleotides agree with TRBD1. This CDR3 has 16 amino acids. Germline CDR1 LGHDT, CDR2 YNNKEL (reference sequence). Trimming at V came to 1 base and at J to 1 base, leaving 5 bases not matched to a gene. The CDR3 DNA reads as TGTGCCAGCAGCCAAGGGGGGACAGGCTTTAACTATGGCTACACCTTC. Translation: CASSQGGTGFNYGYTF.

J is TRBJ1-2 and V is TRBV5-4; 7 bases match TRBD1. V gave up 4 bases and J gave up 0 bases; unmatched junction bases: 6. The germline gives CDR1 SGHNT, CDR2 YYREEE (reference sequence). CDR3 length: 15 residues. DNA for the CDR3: TGTGCCAGCAGCAAGGGGACAGACGCTAACTATGGCTACACCTTC. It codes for CASSKGTDANYGYTF. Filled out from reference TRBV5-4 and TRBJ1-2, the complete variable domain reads ETGVTQSPTHLIKTRGQQVTLRCSSQSGHNTVSWYQQALGQGPQFIFQYYREEENGRGNFPPRFSGLQFPNYSSELNVNALELDDSALYLCASSKGTDANYGYTFGSGTRLTVV.

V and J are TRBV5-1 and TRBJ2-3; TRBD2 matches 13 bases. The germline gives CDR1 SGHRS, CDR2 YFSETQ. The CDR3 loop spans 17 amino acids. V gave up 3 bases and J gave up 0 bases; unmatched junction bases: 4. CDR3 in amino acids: CASSSLAGGTSTDTQYF. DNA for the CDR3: TGCGCCAGCAGCTCACTAGCGGGGGGGACTAGCACAGATACGCAGTATTTT.

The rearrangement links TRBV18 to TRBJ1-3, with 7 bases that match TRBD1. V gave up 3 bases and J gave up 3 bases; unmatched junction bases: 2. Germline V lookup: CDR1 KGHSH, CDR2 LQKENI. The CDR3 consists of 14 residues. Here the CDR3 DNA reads TGTGCCAGCTCACCGAACAGGGGTGGAAACACCATATATTTT. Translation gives CASSPNRGGNTIYF.

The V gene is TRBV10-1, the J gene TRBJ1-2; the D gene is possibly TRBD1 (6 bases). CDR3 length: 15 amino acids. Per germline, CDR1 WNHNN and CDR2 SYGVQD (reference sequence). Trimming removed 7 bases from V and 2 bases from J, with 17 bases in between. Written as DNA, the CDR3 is TGCGCCAGCAACACACCTAATGACAGGAACTATGGCTACACCTTC. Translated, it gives CASNTPNDRNYGYTF.